This is a list of T cell receptor beta chains from one sample in a study of T cells in Graves' hyperthyroidism and ophthalmopathy. MiXCR was run by TCRdb on the multiplex PCR reads, yielding one entry per CDR3 protein. This sample yields 450,000 to 650,000 distinct CDR3 sequences, of which roughly 15% are seen a single time; 17% belongs to the top ten. Sequencing input: blood. These receptors were obtained from a young woman with Graves' ophthalmopathy. Each CDR3 is given with its conserved first and last residue. A D gene is named only where the DNA matches it firmly. The size of a clone is reported for some rows only, either as once, few or many, or as a class for expanded clones.

j_call: TRBJ1-5
clone_size: many
d_call: TRBD1
cdr3_length: 13
v_call: TRBV28
cdr3_nt: TGTGCCAGCAGCTGGGACAGGGGTCAGCCCCAGCATTTT
cdr3_aa: CASSWDRGQPQHF

j_call: TRBJ2-2
clone_size: few
d_call: TRBD1
cdr3_length: 15
v_call: TRBV24-1
cdr3_nt: TGTGCCACCAGTGACAGGACAGGGGTCACCGGGGAGCTGTTTTTT
cdr3_aa: CATSDRTGVTGELFF

j_call: TRBJ1-2
clone_size: many
d_call: TRBD1
cdr3_length: 14
v_call: TRBV11-2
cdr3_nt: TGTGCCAGCAGCACAACACAGGGGGCGCGGGGCTACACCTTC
cdr3_aa: CASSTTQGARGYTF

j_call: TRBJ2-5
clone_size: few
d_call: TRBD1
cdr3_length: 16
v_call: TRBV4-1
cdr3_nt: TGCGCCAGCAGCCAAGATGGGACAGCTACCCAAGAGACCCAGTACTTC
cdr3_aa: CASSQDGTATQETQYF

j_call: TRBJ2-3
clone_size: -
d_call: -
cdr3_length: 14
v_call: TRBV19
cdr3_nt: TGTGCCAGTAGTATCAAGCGAAGCACAGATACGCAGTATTTT
cdr3_aa: CASSIKRSTDTQYF

j_call: TRBJ1-6
clone_size: many
d_call: -
cdr3_length: 14
v_call: TRBV28
cdr3_nt: TGTGCCAGCAGTGAGCGGCGGTATAATTCACCCCTCCACTTT
cdr3_aa: CASSERRYNSPLHF

j_call: TRBJ1-1
clone_size: -
d_call: -
cdr3_length: 14
v_call: TRBV4-1
cdr3_nt: TGCGCCAGCAGCCAAGTCTCGGTGAACACTGAAGCTTTCTTT
cdr3_aa: CASSQVSVNTEAFF

j_call: TRBJ1-6
clone_size: -
d_call: -
cdr3_length: 16
v_call: TRBV4-1
cdr3_nt: TGCGCCAGCAGCCAAGTGATAGGGGGAAAGGGTTCACCCCTCCACTTT
cdr3_aa: CASSQVIGGKGSPLHF

j_call: TRBJ2-5
clone_size: many
d_call: TRBD2
cdr3_length: 17
v_call: TRBV7-2
cdr3_nt: TGTGCCAGCAGCTTCTTGGGACTAGCGGGAGGACGGGAGACCCAGTACTTC
cdr3_aa: CASSFLGLAGGRETQYF

j_call: TRBJ1-2
clone_size: many
d_call: -
cdr3_length: 14
v_call: TRBV12-3/TRBV12-4
cdr3_nt: TGTGCCAGCAGTTTTGGGGGAAGGGGCTATGGCTACACCTTC
cdr3_aa: CASSFGGRGYGYTF

j_call: TRBJ2-3
clone_size: many
d_call: TRBD2
cdr3_length: 17
v_call: TRBV20-1
cdr3_nt: TGCAGTGCTAGAACCGGGACTAGCGGGGGGCGCACAGATACGCAGTATTTT
cdr3_aa: CSARTGTSGGRTDTQYF

j_call: TRBJ2-7
clone_size: many
d_call: TRBD2
cdr3_length: 14
v_call: TRBV6-1
cdr3_nt: TGTGCCAGCAGGTCGACGGGAGGAATCTACGAGCAGTACTTC
cdr3_aa: CASRSTGGIYEQYF

j_call: TRBJ2-2
clone_size: -
d_call: TRBD2
cdr3_length: 14
v_call: TRBV2
cdr3_nt: TGTGCCAGCCTAGCGGGAGAGGGGACCGGGGAGCTGTTTTTT
cdr3_aa: CASLAGEGTGELFF

j_call: TRBJ2-1
clone_size: many
d_call: TRBD2
cdr3_length: 12
v_call: TRBV10-3
cdr3_nt: TGTGCCATCAGGTCTAGCGGGAGCGAGCAGTTCTTC
cdr3_aa: CAIRSSGSEQFF

j_call: TRBJ1-5
clone_size: few
d_call: -
cdr3_length: 14
v_call: TRBV24-1
cdr3_nt: TGTGCCACCAGTTCTCGACAGGGCAATCAGCCCCAGCATTTT
cdr3_aa: CATSSRQGNQPQHF

j_call: TRBJ2-3
clone_size: -
d_call: TRBD2
cdr3_length: 17
v_call: TRBV12-3/TRBV12-4
cdr3_nt: TGTGCCAGCAGTCCGAACGGACTAGCGGGAGTAAGACATACGCAGTATTTT
cdr3_aa: CASSPNGLAGVRHTQYF

j_call: TRBJ2-7
clone_size: -
d_call: -
cdr3_length: 15
v_call: TRBV3-1
cdr3_nt: TGTGCCAGCAGCCAAGGGTACCCGCCTAGCGCCGAGCAGTACTTC
cdr3_aa: CASSQGYPPSAEQYF

j_call: TRBJ2-7
clone_size: few
d_call: -
cdr3_length: 15
v_call: TRBV6-2/TRBV6-3
cdr3_nt: TGTGCCAGCAGTAGGGGAGGCGGGGTCGGCTACGAGCAGTACTTC
cdr3_aa: CASSRGGGVGYEQYF

j_call: TRBJ2-1
clone_size: many
d_call: -
cdr3_length: 14
v_call: TRBV20-1
cdr3_nt: TGCAGTGCTAGAGATAGTGCGGGGTCGGGTGAGCAGTTCTTC
cdr3_aa: CSARDSAGSGEQFF

j_call: TRBJ2-5
clone_size: -
d_call: TRBD2
cdr3_length: 15
v_call: TRBV5-1
cdr3_nt: TGCGCCAGCAGCCCTAGCCCTAGCGGCGAGGAGACCCAGTACTTC
cdr3_aa: CASSPSPSGEETQYF

j_call: TRBJ1-5
clone_size: few
d_call: TRBD1
cdr3_length: 13
v_call: TRBV27
cdr3_nt: TGTGCCAGCAGGGGGGACAGCCTTTCGCCCCAGCATTTT
cdr3_aa: CASRGDSLSPQHF

j_call: TRBJ2-6
clone_size: many
d_call: TRBD2
cdr3_length: 15
v_call: TRBV6-2/TRBV6-3
cdr3_nt: TGTGCCAGCAGTTATCGGGGGGCTGGGGCCAACGTCCTGACTTTC
cdr3_aa: CASSYRGAGANVLTF

j_call: TRBJ1-2
clone_size: -
d_call: TRBD1
cdr3_length: 17
v_call: TRBV4-1
cdr3_nt: TGCGCCAGCAGCCAAGAAGGAGGAACAGGGGGCTTCTATGGCTACACCTTC
cdr3_aa: CASSQEGGTGGFYGYTF

j_call: TRBJ2-3
clone_size: few
d_call: TRBD2
cdr3_length: 17
v_call: TRBV20-1
cdr3_nt: TGCAGTGCTACCCCTCCTACTAGCGGGAGCGGCACAGATACGCAGTATTTT
cdr3_aa: CSATPPTSGSGTDTQYF

j_call: TRBJ2-7
clone_size: many
d_call: TRBD2
cdr3_length: 16
v_call: TRBV20-1
cdr3_nt: TGCAGTGCTAGAGATGGGAGGACTAGCGGCTCCTACGAGCAGTACTTC
cdr3_aa: CSARDGRTSGSYEQYF

j_call: TRBJ2-7
clone_size: many
d_call: TRBD1
cdr3_length: 13
v_call: TRBV7-2
cdr3_nt: TGTGCCAGCAGCAAGGACAGGGGCTACGAGCAGTACTTC
cdr3_aa: CASSKDRGYEQYF

j_call: TRBJ2-3
clone_size: -
d_call: -
cdr3_length: 15
v_call: TRBV5-1
cdr3_nt: TGCGCCACCGAAAAACAGAGAATAAGCACAGATACGCAGTATTTT
cdr3_aa: CATEKQRISTDTQYF

j_call: TRBJ2-2
clone_size: -
d_call: TRBD2
cdr3_length: 18
v_call: TRBV28
cdr3_nt: TGTGCCAGCAGTACCCCGGTGGCTAGCGGGGCGAACACCGGGGAGCTGTTTTTT
cdr3_aa: CASSTPVASGANTGELFF

j_call: TRBJ2-7
clone_size: many
d_call: -
cdr3_length: 14
v_call: TRBV11-2
cdr3_nt: TGTGCCAGCAGCTCTTTCCGGGATTCCTACGAGCAGTACTTC
cdr3_aa: CASSSFRDSYEQYF